A selection of T cell receptor beta chains follows, all from one sample in a study of blood T cell repertoires in COVID-19. Profiling relied on immunoSEQ multiplex PCR, and the TCRdb table lists in-frame clones only, not all of them. The sample shows 210,000 or so clones, approximately 87% of them seen only once. Source material: PBMCs or T cells enriched from blood (not recorded which). The source is a woman between 50 and 59 years old in a cohort exposed to, infected with or recovered from COVID-19 (not recorded which). The conserved cysteine and the conserved F or W are not part of the CDR3 here. Where a row states a size, it is once, few, many or the class of an expanded clone; other rows omit it.

TRBV5-4	NA	TSSLGTGGWAYGYT
TRBV5-1	few	ASSLGAGTMNTGELF
TRBV11-3	NA	ASSLSHSTDTQY
TRBV7-9	NA	ASSVAGADTQY
TRBV5-1	NA	ASSLGGLGTEAF
TRBV30	NA	AWATPGHRNQPQH
TRBV5-1	NA	ASSLAGGSGANVLT
TRBV7-6	NA	ASSLLGANTEAF
TRBV19	NA	ACGGGETQY
TRBV9	NA	ASSVRQGINEKLF
TRBV4-2	NA	ASSQERGDVGKLF
TRBV7-9	NA	ASSAGERGGWKETQY
TRBV19	NA	ASSISKGTSGGVIYNEQF
TRBV7-9	NA	ASSSSNLGGEKLF
TRBV20-1	NA	SAPTGEKLF
TRBV4-3	once	ASSQDYGYTSYEQY
TRBV18	NA	ASSPPGGSEKLF
TRBV28	few	ASSLRLGSYEQY
TRBV21-1	NA	ASSPRQLAGGSEQF
TRBV6-5	NA	ASGGQTYEQY
TRBV27	NA	ASSLRTGGDYGYT
TRBV5-4	few	ASSLDRGNSPLH
TRBV11-2	NA	ASSMTANQPQH
TRBV5-1	NA	ASSLQTPGPSYGYT
TRBV7-2	NA	ASSPRQGPYNEQF
TRBV29-1	NA	SVEGDRFSNYGYT
TRBV6-5	NA	ASSQTSGGADTQY
TRBV4-2	NA	ASSQVTGTLSNEKLF
TRBV7-2	NA	ASSIDVAQF
TRBV30	NA	AWRGHMEDGYT
TRBV14	NA	ASSQVPGGSYEQY
TRBV14	few	ASSQWGPFYEQY
TRBV13	NA	ASSLDVQGAVEQY
TRBV18	NA	ASSPTSGGETQY
TRBV7-9	NA	ASSFWARSSYEQY
TRBV29-1	NA	SVSGSFETQY
TRBV5-1	NA	ASSLGTGERNSPLH
TRBV18	NA	ASQNPPQAEQY
TRBV15	NA	ATSRDGTHDEKLF
TRBV3-1/TRBV3-2	NA	ASSQGGAGGGGYT
TRBV5-4	once	ASSLHSTGELF
TRBV5-5	NA	ASSLAFGEPLH
TRBV29-1	NA	SATSLDGELF
TRBV24-1	NA	ATSDSSGYGYT
TRBV23-1	NA	ASTRLYEQY
TRBV5-1	NA	ASSLTGAGGNTIY
TRBV4-3	NA	ASSQGLWRASDTQY
TRBV19	NA	ASSLLQGNQPQH
TRBV4-1	NA	ASSRQQGDSYEQY
TRBV7-9	NA	ASSYSGGPPDEQF
TRBV11-2	few	ASSLDRTGSGSPLH
TRBV5-1	NA	ASSWTYEQY
TRBV30	once	AWNNKAGSEQF